This T cell receptor (beta chain) is drawn from a study of T cell responses to AZD1222 COVID-19 vaccine. Findings and limits, study-wide: Two AZD1222 doses significantly raised spike-specific TCR breadth and depth over controls. Samples come after the peak T cell response, not at day 14.

Assay: immunoSEQ multiplex PCR; the TCRdb copy retains only in-frame clones and omits some. The sample records roughly 24,000 clones, roughly 85% being singletons. Germline CDR1 and CDR2: MNHGY and SVAAGI. The CDR3 consists of 18 residues. V lost 1 base and J lost 8; bases outside the gene matches: 14. Recipients boosted at about 4 weeks or about 12 weeks are pooled. On this clone: The target antigen is unknown.

The material sequenced was peripheral blood, taken 28 days after the second AZD1222 dose. The V and J genes are TRBV6-9 and TRBJ1-6; 7 bases match TRBD1. The TCR sequence derives from an adult who received the AZD1222 COVID-19 vaccine. CDR3 bases: TGTGCCAGCAGTTATTTTCCCTACCGGACAGGCGCGGATTCACCCCTCCACTTT. This sequence encodes CASSYFPYRTGADSPLHF.